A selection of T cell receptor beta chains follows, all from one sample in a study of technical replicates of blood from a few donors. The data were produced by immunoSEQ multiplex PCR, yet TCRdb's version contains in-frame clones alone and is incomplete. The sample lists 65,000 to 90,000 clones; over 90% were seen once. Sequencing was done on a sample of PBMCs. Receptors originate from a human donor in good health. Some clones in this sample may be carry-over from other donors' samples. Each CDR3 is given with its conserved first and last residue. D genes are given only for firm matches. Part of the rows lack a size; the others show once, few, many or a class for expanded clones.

DNA: TGTGCCAGCAGCTCGCACGAGTTAAGCGGGTCTAGCACAGATACGCAGTATTTT
CDR3: CASSSHELSGSSTDTQYF
length: 18
size: NA
J: TRBJ2-3
V: TRBV7-9
D: NA

DNA: TGTGCCATCAGTGTTACAGGATCAGGGGCCTACGAGCAGTACTTC
CDR3: CAISVTGSGAYEQYF
length: 15
size: NA
J: TRBJ2-7
V: TRBV10-3
D: NA

DNA: TGCAGCGTTGAACTACCGGAGGCGGGAGGTAACCTTGTGAACGAGCAGTACTTC
CDR3: CSVELPEAGGNLVNEQYF
length: 18
size: NA
J: TRBJ2-7
V: TRBV29-1
D: TRBD2

DNA: TGTGCCATCAGTGTAGAAGCGTCGTACGAGCAGTACTTC
CDR3: CAISVEASYEQYF
length: 13
size: NA
J: TRBJ2-7
V: TRBV10-3
D: NA

DNA: TGTGCCAGCTCTCGTGAAGCGGGTGGGAATGAGCAGTTCTTC
CDR3: CASSREAGGNEQFF
length: 14
size: NA
J: TRBJ2-1
V: TRBV18
D: NA

DNA: TGTGCCAGTAGCCAACGCGGGACTATCTACGAGCAGTACTTC
CDR3: CASSQRGTIYEQYF
length: 14
size: NA
J: TRBJ2-7
V: TRBV19
D: TRBD2

DNA: TGTGCCAGCAGCTTAGCGTATGGAGAGGAGACCCAGTACTTC
CDR3: CASSLAYGEETQYF
length: 14
size: NA
J: TRBJ2-5
V: TRBV7-9
D: NA

DNA: TGTGCCAGCAGTTACGGCGCGGAAAGCACAGATACGCAGTATTTT
CDR3: CASSYGAESTDTQYF
length: 15
size: NA
J: TRBJ2-3
V: TRBV6-5
D: NA

DNA: TGTGCCAGCAGCCAGGGCTTCACAGATACGCAGTATTTT
CDR3: CASSQGFTDTQYF
length: 13
size: NA
J: TRBJ2-3
V: TRBV14
D: NA

DNA: TGTGCCAGCAGCTTAAACGGGTTTGGAGATACGCAGTATTTT
CDR3: CASSLNGFGDTQYF
length: 14
size: NA
J: TRBJ2-3
V: TRBV7-3
D: NA

DNA: TGTGCCAGCAGTGACCCTGCTGGGACAGGGGCTACGAGAAACACCATATATTTT
CDR3: CASSDPAGTGATRNTIYF
length: 18
size: NA
J: TRBJ1-3
V: TRBV6-1
D: TRBD1

DNA: TGTGCCAGCAGTCAAGAGTATGGGGCCAACGTCCTGACTTTC
CDR3: CASSQEYGANVLTF
length: 14
size: NA
J: TRBJ2-6
V: TRBV6-6
D: NA

DNA: TGTGCCAGCAGTGACCAGGGGGCAGTTGGGAATGAAAAACTGTTTTTT
CDR3: CASSDQGAVGNEKLFF
length: 16
size: NA
J: TRBJ1-4
V: TRBV2
D: TRBD1

DNA: TGTGCCATCAGTTTGACAGGGATGAACACTGAAGCTTTCTTT
CDR3: CAISLTGMNTEAFF
length: 14
size: few
J: TRBJ1-1
V: TRBV10-3
D: TRBD1

DNA: TGTGCCAGCAAAAGCTCTAACTATGGCTACACCTTC
CDR3: CASKSSNYGYTF
length: 12
size: NA
J: TRBJ1-2
V: TRBV6-5
D: NA

DNA: TGTGCCAGCAGCTTAGAGAGACAGGGAAATATAGAGACCCAGTACTTC
CDR3: CASSLERQGNIETQYF
length: 16
size: NA
J: TRBJ2-5
V: TRBV13
D: TRBD1

DNA: TGCGCCAGCAGCATGAGTAGCGGAAACACCGGGGAGCTGTTTTTT
CDR3: CASSMSSGNTGELFF
length: 15
size: NA
J: TRBJ2-2
V: TRBV5-1
D: NA

DNA: TGTGCCAGCAGTAACCAGGGCCACGAGCAGTACTTC
CDR3: CASSNQGHEQYF
length: 12
size: once
J: TRBJ2-7
V: TRBV2
D: NA

DNA: TGTGCCAGCAGTGAGGAATGGGGAGGGGGTGAAAAACTGTTTTTT
CDR3: CASSEEWGGGEKLFF
length: 15
size: NA
J: TRBJ1-4
V: TRBV6-1
D: NA

DNA: TGTGCCAGCAGCCCCCCACCGGGACAGGGAAACGAAAAACTGTTTTTT
CDR3: CASSPPPGQGNEKLFF
length: 16
size: NA
J: TRBJ1-4
V: TRBV7-2
D: TRBD1

DNA: TGTGCCAGCAGTTCCCACGACAGGGTGAATCAGCCCCAGCATTTT
CDR3: CASSSHDRVNQPQHF
length: 15
size: NA
J: TRBJ1-5
V: TRBV6-6
D: TRBD1

DNA: TGCGCCAGCAGCTTGGCCAGCGGGAGCACCGGGGAGCTGTTTTTT
CDR3: CASSLASGSTGELFF
length: 15
size: NA
J: TRBJ2-2
V: TRBV5-1
D: TRBD2

DNA: TGCGCCAGCAGCCTAGGACTCACTGGTCAGGTCACTGAAGCTTTCTTT
CDR3: CASSLGLTGQVTEAFF
length: 16
size: NA
J: TRBJ1-1
V: TRBV5-1
D: NA

DNA: TGTGCCAGCTCACCATCGACAGGCCTCACCTACAATGAGCAGTTCTTC
CDR3: CASSPSTGLTYNEQFF
length: 16
size: NA
J: TRBJ2-1
V: TRBV18
D: NA

DNA: TGTGCCAGCAGCCAGACAGGGATCAATCAGCCCCAGCATTTT
CDR3: CASSQTGINQPQHF
length: 14
size: NA
J: TRBJ1-5
V: TRBV7-9
D: TRBD1

DNA: TGCGCCAGCAGTTTAAGCACTAGCGGGGGGGGATTGCAGTATTTT
CDR3: CASSLSTSGGGLQYF
length: 15
size: NA
J: TRBJ2-3
V: TRBV5-1
D: TRBD2

DNA: TGTGCCAGCAGCCCGGGTGGCCAAGAGACCCAGTACTTC
CDR3: CASSPGGQETQYF
length: 13
size: NA
J: TRBJ2-5
V: TRBV7-2
D: NA

DNA: TGTGCCAGCAGCGTAGCACAGGGGTACGAGCAGTACTTC
CDR3: CASSVAQGYEQYF
length: 13
size: NA
J: TRBJ2-7
V: TRBV7-2
D: TRBD1

DNA: TGTGCCAGCTCACCATTTGTACAGGGGGCAAATCAGCCCCAGCATTTT
CDR3: CASSPFVQGANQPQHF
length: 16
size: NA
J: TRBJ1-5
V: TRBV18
D: TRBD1

DNA: TGTGCCAGCAGCCGCGGAGCTAATGAAAAACTGTTTTTT
CDR3: CASSRGANEKLFF
length: 13
size: many
J: TRBJ1-4
V: TRBV7-9
D: NA

DNA: TGTGCCAGCTCCCAAGGTTTTCTGCACAGGCGAACTGAAGCTTTCTTT
CDR3: CASSQGFLHRRTEAFF
length: 16
size: NA
J: TRBJ1-1
V: TRBV18
D: NA

DNA: TGTGCCAGCAGCGTGGGATGGAGGGCGGAGACCCAGTACTTC
CDR3: CASSVGWRAETQYF
length: 14
size: NA
J: TRBJ2-5
V: TRBV5-4
D: NA

DNA: TGCGCCAGCAGTCCGAAGACAGACTCCTATAATTCACCCCTCCACTTT
CDR3: CASSPKTDSYNSPLHF
length: 16
size: once
J: TRBJ1-6
V: TRBV5-1
D: NA

DNA: TGTGCCAGCAGCCAAACTACTAGCGGTCGACCCCAGTACTTC
CDR3: CASSQTTSGRPQYF
length: 14
size: once
J: TRBJ2-5
V: TRBV4-2
D: TRBD2

DNA: TGTGCCAGTAGTATCACAGGGATCAATTCACCCCTCCACTTT
CDR3: CASSITGINSPLHF
length: 14
size: NA
J: TRBJ1-6
V: TRBV19
D: NA

DNA: TGCGCCAGCAGCTTGGATCCTAGCGGGGGGTATTCCTACAATGAGCAGTTCTTC
CDR3: CASSLDPSGGYSYNEQFF
length: 18
size: NA
J: TRBJ2-1
V: TRBV5-1
D: TRBD2

DNA: TGTGCCAGCAGCTTCGAGGCGGGTAGCTCCTACGAGCAGTACTTC
CDR3: CASSFEAGSSYEQYF
length: 15
size: NA
J: TRBJ2-7
V: TRBV7-2
D: NA

DNA: TGTGCCAGCTCAGGGGACAAGCCACCTGAGCAGTTCTTC
CDR3: CASSGDKPPEQFF
length: 13
size: NA
J: TRBJ2-1
V: TRBV18
D: NA

DNA: TGTGCCAGCAGTGAAGGAGTGCTAGCCTCCTCCTACAATGAGCAGTTCTTC
CDR3: CASSEGVLASSYNEQFF
length: 17
size: NA
J: TRBJ2-1
V: TRBV6-1
D: NA

DNA: TGTGCCAGCAGCTTAGGTGGTAGCAACTACGAGCAGTACTTC
CDR3: CASSLGGSNYEQYF
length: 14
size: NA
J: TRBJ2-7
V: TRBV7-2
D: NA

DNA: TGTGCCAGCAGCGTAAGAAGGAGGGAGGAGTACTTC
CDR3: CASSVRRREEYF
length: 12
size: NA
J: TRBJ2-7
V: TRBV9
D: NA

DNA: TGCGCCAGCAGCAACGCCGGACTAGGCGGCGATACGCAGTATTTT
CDR3: CASSNAGLGGDTQYF
length: 15
size: NA
J: TRBJ2-3
V: TRBV5-1
D: TRBD2

DNA: TGTGCCTGGCATCACGGTTCTTCGACTGCCTACTCCTACGAGCAGTACTTC
CDR3: CAWHHGSSTAYSYEQYF
length: 17
size: NA
J: TRBJ2-7
V: TRBV30
D: NA

DNA: TGTGCCAGCAGCTCAGGACAGGGGGCATCGTACACTGAAGCTTTCTTT
CDR3: CASSSGQGASYTEAFF
length: 16
size: NA
J: TRBJ1-1
V: TRBV5-4
D: TRBD1

DNA: TGTGCCACCAGCAGAGACCAGATCAATGAGCAGTTCTTC
CDR3: CATSRDQINEQFF
length: 13
size: NA
J: TRBJ2-1
V: TRBV15
D: NA